The source of this TCR beta chain is a study of cytomegalovirus exposure and HLA in healthy donors. Germline loops: CDR1 LNHDA, CDR2 SQIVND (reference sequence). Deletions cut 4 bases from V and 2 bases from J, with 15 bases between. The length of the CDR3 is 16 residues. General observations from the study: TCR beta chains associated with HLA were, in a later analysis, more clonally expanded than equally common others. Analysis performed later found roughly 17,000 TCR beta sequences associated with HLA alleles at 0.05 false discovery rate.

Comment on this clone: The antigen is not known.

Vbeta (60) and Jbeta (13) primers were used in the PCR. Here immunoSEQ multiplex PCR was the method, and the copy in TCRdb shows in-frame clones only, minus some. This sample's table has about 41,000 clones. The clonotype was recovered from a man younger than 40 in good health and CMV-seronegative. The rearrangement links TRBV19 to TRBJ1-5, with D perhaps TRBD1 (6 bases). Sequenced material: PBMCs. The CDR3 coding sequence is TGTGCCAGTAGTACTCTCGCGCGACAGGGCAATCAGCCCCAGCATTTT. It translates to CASSTLARQGNQPQHF.